A selection of T cell receptor beta chains follows, all from one sample in a study of Graves' ophthalmopathy and Graves' hyperthyroidism. TCRdb re-called the multiplex PCR reads with MiXCR, one entry per CDR3 protein. The sample records over 450,000 distinct CDR3 sequences, over 13% being singletons. Sequencing was carried out using blood. Source of these receptors: a woman in her twenties or thirties with Graves' ophthalmopathy. Both conserved end residues are part of each CDR3.

v_call,j_call,cdr3_aa
TRBV15,TRBJ1-1,CATSSRYEVAEAFF
TRBV30,TRBJ2-7,CAWSVIGRTYEQYF
TRBV5-1,TRBJ2-7,CASSLGQPSRYEQYF
TRBV12-3/TRBV12-4,TRBJ1-1,CASSRPPVNTEAFF
TRBV6-5,TRBJ1-3,CASTYGQGDGNTIYF
TRBV5-1,TRBJ2-5,CASSFGEGQETQYF
TRBV20-1,TRBJ1-1,CSAQPTPGDEAFF
TRBV7-9,TRBJ1-6,CASRAGTDHNSPLHF
TRBV14,TRBJ2-5,CASSPGTAWETQYF
TRBV30,TRBJ2-7,CAWRSSRRSYEQYF
TRBV28,TRBJ1-5,CASRMTGRVGQPQHF
TRBV6-4,TRBJ2-3,CASSSSGVATDTQYF
TRBV11-3,TRBJ2-5,CASSSQGGETQYF
TRBV27,TRBJ1-2,CASSPVAGSNYGYTF
TRBV12-3/TRBV12-4,TRBJ2-7,CASSFGAGGLKPYEQYF
TRBV27,TRBJ1-1,CASTSTGDGTEAFF
TRBV30,TRBJ1-1,CAWSTPLYRLLNTEAFF
TRBV24-1,TRBJ2-7,CATSDMSYEQYF
TRBV7-9,TRBJ1-1,CASSLGTGSTEAFF
TRBV6-5,TRBJ1-1,CASSYIRQLTNTETFF
TRBV27,TRBJ1-1,CASKGGPEAFF
TRBV27,TRBJ2-4,CASSTPGRIKYF
TRBV12-3/TRBV12-4,TRBJ1-2,CASMEQGNYGYTF
TRBV2,TRBJ2-7,CASSGDVGKPYEQYF
TRBV7-8,TRBJ2-2,CASSPGARGRVTGELFF
TRBV10-2,TRBJ2-7,CARIRASRGRKREGSYEQYF